The rows below give T cell receptor beta chains drawn from one sample of a study of blood T cell repertoires in COVID-19. Only in-frame clones appear in the TCRdb table, and some are missing; sequencing was by immunoSEQ multiplex PCR. The sample shows more than 150,000 clones, about 88% of them seen only once. Sequencing input: peripheral blood. The source of these receptors is a man in his 60s with COVID-19, enrolled during active disease. CDR3s include the opening cysteine and the closing phenylalanine or tryptophan. D genes are given only for firm matches. Rows give clone size only sometimes, using once, few, many, or a class for an expanded clone.

>NA|TRBV6-5|NA|TRBJ2-5
TGTGCCAGCAGTTCACCGACAGGAAAAGAGACCCAGTACTTC
CASSSPTGKETQYF
>NA|TRBV19|TRBD1|TRBJ1-2
TGTGCCAGTATCCCCTCCCTCGGACAGGTCTATGGCTACACCTTC
CASIPSLGQVYGYTF
>NA|TRBV9|NA|TRBJ1-4
TGTGCCAGCAGCGTAGGTCCAGTTAATGAAAAACTGTTTTTT
CASSVGPVNEKLFF
>NA|TRBV6-5|NA|TRBJ2-6
TGTGCCAGCAGTTACACAACATCTGGGGCCAACGTCCTGACTTTC
CASSYTTSGANVLTF
>NA|TRBV7-8|NA|TRBJ1-2
TGTGCCAGCAAACAGGCGAACTATGGCTACACCTTC
CASKQANYGYTF
>NA|TRBV27|NA|TRBJ2-3
TGTGCCAGCAGTTTTTATCAGGGCGGGAATACGCAGTATTTT
CASSFYQGGNTQYF
>NA|TRBV5-1|TRBD1|TRBJ1-1
TGCGCCAGCAGCCAAGACAGGGTGGCCCGTGAAGCTTTCTTT
CASSQDRVAREAFF
>NA|TRBV30|NA|TRBJ2-6
TGTGCCTGGAGTACCGACAACTCTGGGGCCAACGTCCTGACTTTC
CAWSTDNSGANVLTF
>NA|TRBV7-2|NA|TRBJ2-1
TGTGCCAGCAGTACTGGTTTCGGCGGTTACAATGAGCAGTTCTTC
CASSTGFGGYNEQFF
>NA|TRBV14|TRBD1|TRBJ1-2
TGTGCCAGCAGCCCATTAGGACAGGGCTGGGGCTACACCTTC
CASSPLGQGWGYTF
>few|TRBV12-5|TRBD2|TRBJ2-3
TGTGCTAGTGGACTCGGACTAGCGGGAGTCACAGATACGCAGTATTTT
CASGLGLAGVTDTQYF
>NA|TRBV6-1|TRBD2|TRBJ2-1
TGTGCCAGCAGTGTAAGCGGGGGGGCCTTCTACAATGAGCAGTTCTTC
CASSVSGGAFYNEQFF
>NA|TRBV24-1|TRBD1|TRBJ2-4
TGTGCCACCAGTGACCCTACAGGGGATGAAAACATTCAGTACTTC
CATSDPTGDENIQYF
>NA|TRBV7-2|NA|TRBJ1-2
TGTGCCAGCAGCTTAGCGCCAGGGCGCCCTAACTATGGCTACACCTTC
CASSLAPGRPNYGYTF
>NA|TRBV5-4|TRBD2|TRBJ2-3
TGTGCCAGCAGCGACCGGACTAGCGGGGATAGCACAGATACGCAGTATTTT
CASSDRTSGDSTDTQYF
>few|TRBV11-2|TRBD1|TRBJ1-2
TGTGCCAGCAGCCCAAATGTGCAGGGGGATGGCTACACCTTC
CASSPNVQGDGYTF
>NA|TRBV21-1|NA|TRBJ2-7
TGTGCCAGAATACAGGGGGGTGTCGAGCAGTACTTC
CARIQGGVEQYF
>few|TRBV29-1|TRBD2|TRBJ2-7
TGCAGCGTTGAACTAGCGGGGGCTTTGACCACCTACGAGCAGTACTTC
CSVELAGALTTYEQYF
>NA|TRBV7-2|TRBD1|TRBJ2-3
TGTGCCAGCAGCTTATCACCCCCGGGACAGGGTGGTTATACGCAGTATTTT
CASSLSPPGQGGYTQYF
>NA|TRBV9|NA|TRBJ2-2
TGTGCCAGCAGCTCCCGGACAGGGACTATGGGCGGGGAGCTGTTTTTT
CASSSRTGTMGGELFF
>NA|TRBV6-6|NA|TRBJ1-1
TGTGCCAGCAGTACCCAACTCACTGAAGCTTTCTTT
CASSTQLTEAFF
>NA|TRBV18|NA|TRBJ2-5
TGTGCCAGCTCACCAAATCCGGAGACCCAGTACTTC
CASSPNPETQYF
>few|TRBV25-1|TRBD1|TRBJ2-7
TGTGCCAGCAGTCCCTCATTAGGGGGCAAGTACTTC
CASSPSLGGKYF
>NA|TRBV7-2|NA|TRBJ1-1
TGTGCCAGCAGCTTCAGGGATGCGAACACTGAAGCTTTCTTT
CASSFRDANTEAFF
>NA|TRBV6-5|NA|TRBJ2-7
TGTGCCAGCAGTTACTCCCAGGGTGTTGTGAACGAGCAGTACTTC
CASSYSQGVVNEQYF
>NA|TRBV7-3|NA|TRBJ2-6
TGTGCCAGCAGCTATACAGGGCTGTCTGGGGCCAACGTCCTGACTTTC
CASSYTGLSGANVLTF
>NA|TRBV3-1/TRBV3-2|NA|TRBJ1-1
TGTGCCAGCAGCCAAGCAGACAGGTACACTGAAGCTTTCTTT
CASSQADRYTEAFF
>NA|TRBV30|NA|TRBJ1-5
TGTGCCTGGAATCCCGGTAGCAATCAGCCCCAGCATTTT
CAWNPGSNQPQHF
>once|TRBV6-1|TRBD1|TRBJ1-4
TGTGCCAGCAGTGATGGGGACAGGCCAGGGGGTGAAAAACTGTTTTTT
CASSDGDRPGGEKLFF
>NA|TRBV11-3|TRBD1|TRBJ1-2
TGTGCCAGCAGCTCAACCGGGACAGGGGGGTATGGCTACACCTTC
CASSSTGTGGYGYTF
>NA|TRBV7-3|NA|TRBJ2-7
TGTGCCAGCAGCTTAGAGCGGAACCGCTACGAGCAGTACTTC
CASSLERNRYEQYF
>few|TRBV19|NA|TRBJ1-2
TGTGCCAGTAGTATAGACAGGTCTCCCGGCCCAGGCTACACCTTC
CASSIDRSPGPGYTF
>NA|TRBV12-3/TRBV12-4|TRBD1|TRBJ1-1
TGTGCCAGCAGGGGGACAGGGACCAATGAAGCTTTCTTT
CASRGTGTNEAFF
>NA|TRBV10-2|TRBD1|TRBJ1-3
TGCGCCAGCCCGGGGGACAGGGATTCCTCTGGAAACACCATATATTTT
CASPGDRDSSGNTIYF
>NA|TRBV9|TRBD2|TRBJ2-1
TGTGCCAGCAGCGCGGGACTAAATGGGTTCTCGTACGAGCAGTTCTTC
CASSAGLNGFSYEQFF
>NA|TRBV7-2|TRBD1|TRBJ1-3
TGTGCCAGCAGCGGGACAGCCTCTGGAAACACCATATATTTT
CASSGTASGNTIYF
>NA|TRBV18|NA|TRBJ1-5
TGTGCCAGCTCACCTCAGGGGTGGAATCAGCCCCAGCATTTT
CASSPQGWNQPQHF
>NA|TRBV29-1|TRBD2|TRBJ2-1
TGCAGCGGGTCTAGCGGGGGAACAATTACCCCCTTGGTCCATGAGCAGTTCTTC
CSGSSGGTITPLVHEQFF
>NA|TRBV2|NA|TRBJ2-7
TGTGCCAGCAAGCTTTACGGGAGCATGGGCGAGCAGTACTTC
CASKLYGSMGEQYF
>NA|TRBV5-1|NA|TRBJ1-1
TGCGCCAGCAGGGCCGGGACACCGAACACTGAAGCTTTCTTT
CASRAGTPNTEAFF
>NA|TRBV7-2|TRBD1|TRBJ2-5
TGTGCCAGCAGCCGGACAGGGGGGGAGACCCAGTACTTC
CASSRTGGETQYF
>NA|TRBV5-1|NA|TRBJ2-3
TGCGCCAGCAGCTTGGGAGGGCCGGGCACAGATACGCAGTATTTT
CASSLGGPGTDTQYF
>NA|TRBV5-1|NA|TRBJ1-1
TGCGCCAGCAGGCGTACTCAGGGCGCGCGAGAAGCTTTCTTT
CASRRTQGAREAFF
>NA|TRBV7-9|NA|TRBJ1-6
TGTGCCAGCAGCTTGGAGACAGTTTCACCCCTCCACTTT
CASSLETVSPLHF
>once|TRBV11-3|TRBD1|TRBJ1-1
TGTGCCAGCACCTCGTGGGCAGGGGGAAACACTGAAGCTTTCTTT
CASTSWAGGNTEAFF
>NA|TRBV7-6|NA|TRBJ1-4
TGTGCCAGCAGCTTAGCGAAAGGCCCCAGACAGTATGAAAAACTGTTTTTT
CASSLAKGPRQYEKLFF
>NA|TRBV11-3|NA|TRBJ2-7
TGTGCCAGCAGCTTAGATGTTTCTAGGCCTCCCCGCGGGGTCGAGCAGTACTTC
CASSLDVSRPPRGVEQYF
>NA|TRBV6-2/TRBV6-3|NA|TRBJ1-5
TGTGCCAGCAGTGTCAGGGCTGATCAGCCCCAGCATTTT
CASSVRADQPQHF
>NA|TRBV9|NA|TRBJ1-5
TGTGCCAGCAGCCCAGACAGTCATAGCAATCAGCCCCAGCATTTT
CASSPDSHSNQPQHF
>NA|TRBV6-5|NA|TRBJ1-5
TGTGCCAGCATTGGGGCAGGGGCTCGTCAGCCCCAGCATTTT
CASIGAGARQPQHF
>NA|TRBV6-2/TRBV6-3|TRBD1|TRBJ2-2
TGTGCCAGCAGCAAAACAGGGGTCGGGGAGCTGTTTTTT
CASSKTGVGELFF
>NA|TRBV28|TRBD1|TRBJ1-2
TGTGCCAGCAGTCCCGTCTCCGGACAGGGACTCATCTATGGCTACACCTTC
CASSPVSGQGLIYGYTF
>NA|TRBV19|TRBD2|TRBJ2-1
TGTGCCAGTAGTACTCGGGGACTAGCGGGAGGTCTGAATGAGCAGTTCTTC
CASSTRGLAGGLNEQFF
>NA|TRBV6-5|NA|TRBJ2-1
TGTGCCAGCACTATCCGTCCGTTTTCCTACAATGAGCAGTTCTTC
CASTIRPFSYNEQFF